The 26 T cell receptor beta chains listed next were all sequenced from one sample in a study of cytomegalovirus exposure and HLA in healthy donors (dated by TCRdb to about 2017). The library was built by means of the immunoSEQ multiplex PCR assay. The table was pulled from immuneACCESS by TCRdb, which kept in-frame rearrangements only. Such tables lose some clones; where checked, under half of the loss comes from unresolved V genes, and the rest has no known cause. The sample table holds 82,000 or so clones, of which 85% to 95% were seen once. The top ten hold approximately 0.7% of the sample. The specimen was PBMCs. The receptor set was obtained from a young man in good health and CMV-seronegative.

The chain carries TRBV6-6 and TRBJ1-1; no clear D. From germline, CDR1 is MNHNY and CDR2 SVGAGI (reference sequence). Trimming removed 2 bases from V and 1 base from J, with 5 bases in between. The CDR3 has 13 amino acids. CDR3 sequence: CASSYGQNTEAFF. The CDR3 region has the DNA TGTGCCAGCAGTTACGGGCAGAACACTGAAGCTTTCTTT.

This clone is medium-sized. This rearrangement joins TRBV4-1 to TRBJ2-7; TRBD1 matches at 9 bases. This CDR3 is built from 15 residues. Germline CDR1 and CDR2: MGHRA and YSYEKL. V trimming: 2 bases; J trimming: 5 bases; junction bases outside the gene matches: 7. In DNA form, the CDR3 reads TGCGCCAGCAGCCAATGGACAGGGGTTAGGAACGAGCAGTACTTC. It translates to CASSQWTGVRNEQYF.

The chain couples TRBV18 to TRBJ1-4; D unresolved. V was trimmed by 6 bases and J by 8 bases, leaving 10 bases between them. Germline CDR1 and CDR2: KGHSH and LQKENI. CDR3 size: 12 residues. The chain's CDR3 is CASSPAVEKLFF. The DNA of the CDR3 is TGTGCCAGCTCCCCCGCGGTGGAAAAACTGTTTTTT.

The rearrangement links TRBV4-3 to TRBJ2-7; 10 nucleotides agree with TRBD2. CDR1 and CDR2 (germline): LGHNA, YSLEER. Germline trimming cut 1 base from V and 2 bases from J; bases unmatched to any gene: 14. This CDR3 spans 19 amino acids. The CDR3 region has the DNA TGCGCCAGCAGCCAAGCTTTTGCTAGCGGGAGAGCGGGGGCCTACGAGCAGTACTTC. Its protein product is CASSQAFASGRAGAYEQYF.

The rearrangement joins TRBV6-6 to TRBJ1-2; no reliable D call. Trimming removed 5 bases at V and 4 bases at J, with 11 bases between. Germline V gene lookup returns CDR1 MNHNY and CDR2 SVGAGI (reference sequence). CDR3 length: 13 amino acids. For the CDR3, the DNA is TGTGCCAGCAGTCCCCGGGAGGGCTATGGCTACACCTTC. As protein: CASSPREGYGYTF.

This clone was seen once. The chain joins TRBV7-2 to TRBJ1-1; D gene uncertain. V was cut by 3 bases and J by 1 base, with 6 bases left in between. CDR3 length: 13 residues. Germline V gives CDR1 SGHTA, CDR2 FQGNSA. The CDR3: CASSFRQNTEAFF. DNA of the CDR3: TGTGCCAGCAGCTTCCGACAGAACACTGAAGCTTTCTTT.

The J gene is TRBJ2-7, the V gene TRBV28, with TRBD1 as a possible D gene (5 bases). V was trimmed by 3 bases and J by 6 bases, leaving 18 bases between them. The CDR3 extends over 15 amino acids. CDR1 and CDR2 (germline): MDHEN, SYDVKM. CDR3 residues: CASSLGQVDSGEQYF. CDR3 nucleotide sequence: TGTGCCAGCAGTTTGGGGCAGGTGGATTCTGGCGAGCAGTACTTC.

The chain has TRBV12-5 and TRBJ1-1, with D hard to call. Per the germline V gene, CDR1 is LGHNT and CDR2 is FRNRAP. This CDR3 is built from 12 residues. V was shortened by 6 bases and J by 7 bases, with 12 bases between the two germline ends. CDR3 loop: CASGYDKIEAFF. The CDR3 nucleotides are TGTGCTAGTGGATACGACAAGATTGAAGCTTTCTTT.

The gene calls are TRBV9 and TRBJ1-1; possible D gene TRBD1, 5 bases. The germline V and J ends were trimmed by 7 bases and 0 bases, with 19 bases remaining between them. Looked up from germline, CDR1 is SGDLS and CDR2 is YYNGEE. The CDR3 is 16 residues long. Here the CDR3 DNA reads TGTGCCAGCGGGCTCCAGACAGACTCCATGAACACTGAAGCTTTCTTT. Protein sequence: CASGLQTDSMNTEAFF.

This chain uses TRBV11-3 with TRBJ1-6, with D unclear. The germline V gene encodes CDR1 SGHNT and CDR2 YENEEA. V lost 0 bases to trimming and J lost 7 bases, with 4 bases between them. The CDR3 is 13 amino acids. CDR3 bases: TGTGCCAGCAGCTTAGATCGGAATTCACCCCTCCACTTT. This translates into CASSLDRNSPLHF.

The DNA for the CDR3 is TGTGCCAGCAGTTACCTGGGGGGCAATGAGCAGTTCTTC. The encoded protein is CASSYLGGNEQFF. The chain employs TRBV6-5 and TRBJ2-1, with a tentative D call TRBD2 (6 bases). This CDR3 has 13 amino acids. Per germline, CDR1 MNHEY and CDR2 SVGAGI. V was shortened by 2 bases and J by 6 bases, with 8 bases between the two germline ends.

The CDR3 DNA reads TGTGCCTGGAGAAGGGGGCCTAATGAAAAACTGTTTTTT. Translated, it gives CAWRRGPNEKLFF. This chain uses TRBV30 with TRBJ1-4, with 7 bases lining up with TRBD1. Looked up from germline, CDR1 is GTSNPN and CDR2 is SVGIG (reference sequence). CDR3 size: 13 residues. J was trimmed by 3 bases and V by 3 bases; bases with no gene match: 1.

This clone was observed a few times. The rearrangement links TRBV5-6 to TRBJ1-2; D call uncertain. The CDR3 is made up of 13 amino acids. Deletions cut 0 bases from V and 4 bases from J, with 7 bases between. Germline CDR1 reads SGHDT; CDR2 reads YYEEEE. As DNA, the CDR3 is TGTGCCAGCAGCTTGGAGAGAAGCTATGGCTACACCTTC. Protein: CASSLERSYGYTF.

The chain is built from TRBV4-1 and TRBJ2-1, with a weak D call TRBD1 (6 bases). The CDR3 sequence is 15 residues long. Trimming took off 3 bases at V and 4 bases at J, with 13 bases between the two ends. The V gene's germline CDR1 is MGHRA and CDR2 YSYEKL. The CDR3 loop reads CASSHGKGVYNEQFF. The CDR3 DNA is TGCGCCAGCAGCCACGGCAAGGGGGTGTACAATGAGCAGTTCTTC.

A single count supports this clone. The V gene is TRBV7-6, the J gene TRBJ2-3; TRBD1 matches at 10 bases. The ends lost 4 bases at V and 5 bases at J; junction bases unmatched: 6. CDR1 SGHVS and CDR2 FNYEAQ come from the germline V gene. This CDR3 spans 15 amino acids. The CDR3 here is CASSSRQGAQDTQYF. Here the CDR3 DNA reads TGTGCCAGCAGCTCCCGACAGGGGGCGCAAGATACGCAGTATTTT.

The rearrangement links TRBV5-1 to TRBJ2-2; D remains unclear. The CDR3 totals 15 residues. Trimming stripped 1 base from V and 5 bases from J, with 12 bases between. Germline lookup yields CDR1 SGHRS and CDR2 YFSETQ. The CDR3 is CASSLNSVGTGELFF. The CDR3 region has the DNA TGCGCCAGCAGCTTGAATTCGGTTGGTACCGGGGAGCTGTTTTTT.

The rearrangement joins TRBV10-3 to TRBJ1-2; 7 bases fit TRBD1. Germline V gives CDR1 ENHRY, CDR2 SYGVKD. The CDR3 has 14 amino acids. With 3 bases clipped from V and 5 bases from J, the junction kept 6 bases outside the gene matches. The CDR3 nucleotides are TGTGCCATCAGTGACGTAGGGGGCGGGTATGGCTACACCTTC. It yields the protein CAISDVGGGYGYTF.

V gene TRBV13 combines with J gene TRBJ1-2; weak D call: TRBD1 (5 bases). The CDR3 spans 15 residues. Trimming shortened V by 4 bases and J by 7 bases, and 19 bases separated the two germline ends. Germline CDR1 and CDR2: PRHDT and FYEKMQ (reference sequence). The CDR3 region has the DNA TGTGCCAGCAGCTCACGACATGTGGGGCGGGGTGGCTACACCTTC. As protein: CASSSRHVGRGGYTF.

This chain links TRBV2 with TRBJ1-2, with 7 bases lining up with TRBD1. The germline CDR1 and CDR2 sequences are SNHLY and FYNNEI. J gave up 4 bases and V 6 bases, and 8 bases lay outside the gene matches. The length of the CDR3 is 14 residues. The CDR3, as DNA: TGTGCCAGCAGGACCGGGACAGACACCTATGGCTACACCTTC. This translates into CASRTGTDTYGYTF.

The chain employs TRBV7-2 and TRBJ2-7, with 7 bases lining up with TRBD2. CDR1 is SGHTA, CDR2 FQGNSA, per germline. CDR3 size: 16 residues. Germline trimming cut 5 bases from V and 1 base from J; bases unmatched to any gene: 11. For the CDR3, the DNA is TGTGCCAGCAGCCGGCGGGGAGGGACTGCTTCCTACGAGCAGTACTTC. Translated: CASSRRGGTASYEQYF.

The rearrangement joins TRBV18 to TRBJ1-2; the D is unclear. The CDR3 runs 11 residues. Per germline, CDR1 KGHSH and CDR2 LQKENI. Trimming took off 6 bases at V and 6 bases at J, with 8 bases between the two ends. Written as DNA, the CDR3 is TGTGCCAGCTCTGAGAAAGATGGCTACACCTTC. Protein product: CASSEKDGYTF.

V and J are TRBV11-2 and TRBJ2-4; a weak D match, TRBD1 (8 bases). V lost 3 bases, J lost 8 bases, and 11 bases lay in between. The CDR3 is 13 amino acids. Germline assignment: CDR1 SGHAT and CDR2 FQNNGV. CDR3 loop: CASSFTGGDIQYF. The CDR3 nucleotides are TGTGCCAGCAGCTTCACAGGGGGGGACATTCAGTACTTC.

The gene calls are TRBV18 and TRBJ1-1; D is unresolved. V gave up 1 base and J gave up 8 bases, with 8 bases separating them. The length of the CDR3 is 12 residues. Per the germline V gene, CDR1 is KGHSH and CDR2 is LQKENI. The CDR3 coding sequence is TGTGCCAGCTCACCACAGGCGGGCGAAGCTTTCTTT. Its translation: CASSPQAGEAFF. The full variable domain, in which reference TRBV18 and TRBJ1-1 provide the parts outside the CDR3, is NAGVMQNPRHLVRRRGQEARLRCSPMKGHSHVYWYRQLPEEGLKFMVYLQKENIIDESGMPKERFSAEFPKEGPSILRIQQVVRGDSAAYFCASSPQAGEAFFGQGTRLTVV.

V gene TRBV6-1 combines with J gene TRBJ1-2; D is unresolved. The V end was cut by 4 bases, the J end by 0 bases, with 12 bases between. Germline CDR1 MNHNS, CDR2 SASEGT. The CDR3 consists of 15 residues. The CDR3 reads CASSGSSAANYGYTF. Written as DNA, the CDR3 is TGTGCCAGCAGTGGTTCCTCCGCGGCTAACTATGGCTACACCTTC.

The chain links TRBV30 to TRBJ2-7, with D perhaps TRBD2 (7 bases). Germline V gives CDR1 GTSNPN, CDR2 SVGIG (reference sequence). Trimming shortened V by 3 bases and J by 6 bases, and 15 bases separated the two germline ends. The CDR3 spans 13 residues. CDR3 bases: TGTGCCTGGAGCTGGCGGGGGCGCGTCGAGCAGTACTTC. Its protein is CAWSWRGRVEQYF.

The chain combines TRBV6-4 with TRBJ2-3; 9 positions agree with TRBD2. From germline, CDR1 is MRHNA and CDR2 SNTAGT. V trimming: 3 bases; J trimming: 0 bases; junction bases outside the gene matches: 1. This CDR3 region has 15 residues. The CDR3 loop reads CASSEREGSTDTQYF. The CDR3 nucleotides are TGTGCCAGCAGTGAGCGGGAGGGCAGCACAGATACGCAGTATTTT.